This T cell receptor beta chain stems from a study of shared clonotypes between healthy human individuals. Study results and limitations: The sharing of 5% to 5.5% of naive CD4 clonotypes was seen across several donors. Non-shared clonotypes had lower generation probabilities than clonotypes shared by all four sorted-subset donors. Among donors, clonotype sharing was expected to be affected by sequencing depth.

Investigators spread the genomic DNA of each subset evenly over several immunoSEQ plates. Assay used: immunoSEQ multiplex PCR; TCRdb lists only in-frame clones, some missing. The repertoire has 2 million to 3 million clones, over 85% of them found once; the top ten carry about 0.13%. Notes on this clone: The target antigen is unknown.

Germline-derived CDR1 and CDR2 are SGHRS and YFSETQ. The CDR3 totals 15 residues. V trimming: 3 bases; J trimming: 7 bases; junction bases outside the gene matches: 5. The TCR was taken from a man aged 18 to 29 in good health. Sequencing was performed on naive CD4+ T cells sorted from blood. Stated subset: CD45RA+ positively selected. V is TRBV5-1 and J is TRBJ1-6; 9 bases map to TRBD1. The CDR3 region is CASSSDRGQNSPLHF. CDR3 coding DNA: TGCGCCAGCAGCTCGGACAGGGGCCAAAATTCACCCCTCCACTTT.